The clone carrying this T cell receptor beta chain was recorded a few times. TCRdb processed the 5' RACE reads anew with MiXCR; each CDR3 protein has one entry. Counted here are about 360,000 distinct CDR3 sequences, 20% occurring once; the ten biggest clones make up around 14%. This sample stems from a study of CD8 T cells in ankylosing spondylitis. Deletions cut 4 bases from V and 1 base from J, with 13 bases between. Per germline, CDR1 SGHVS and CDR2 FQNEAQ. This CDR3 comprises 15 residues. The TCR comes from a male donor with ankylosing spondylitis or in good health (not recorded which). The sample comprised blood, either unsorted or a sorted T cell fraction (not recorded which). V is TRBV7-8 and J is TRBJ2-5, with D hard to call. CDR3 nucleotides: TGTGCCAGCAGCTGGCCGACTGGAACCCAAGAGACCCAGTACTTC. Its protein is CASSWPTGTQETQYF.